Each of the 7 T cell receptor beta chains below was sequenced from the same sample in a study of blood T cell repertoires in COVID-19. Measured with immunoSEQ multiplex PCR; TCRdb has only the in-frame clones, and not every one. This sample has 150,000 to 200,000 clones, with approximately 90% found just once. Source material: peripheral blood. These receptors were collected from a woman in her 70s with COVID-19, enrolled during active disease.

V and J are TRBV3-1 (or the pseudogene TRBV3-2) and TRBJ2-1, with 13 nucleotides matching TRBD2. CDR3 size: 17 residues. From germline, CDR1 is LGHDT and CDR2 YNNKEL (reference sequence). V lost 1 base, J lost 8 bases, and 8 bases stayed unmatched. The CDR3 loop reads CASSQGTSGRLGDEQFF. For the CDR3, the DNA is TGTGCCAGCAGCCAAGGGACTAGCGGGAGATTGGGGGATGAGCAGTTCTTC.

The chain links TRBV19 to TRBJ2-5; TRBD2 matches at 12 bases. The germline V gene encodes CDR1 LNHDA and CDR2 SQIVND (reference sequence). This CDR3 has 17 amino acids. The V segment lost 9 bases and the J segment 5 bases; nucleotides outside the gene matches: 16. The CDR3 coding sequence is TGTGCCAGCCAAAGCTCGACCCTCCTAGCGGGAGGGGAGACCCAGTACTTC. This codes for CASQSSTLLAGGETQYF.

The CDR3, as DNA: TGTGCCAGCAGCTTAGGTGGCAGGGTAACCTACGAGCAGTACTTC. Its translation is CASSLGGRVTYEQYF. This chain joins TRBV7-2 and TRBJ2-7; TRBD1 is a possible D gene (5 bases). The CDR3 extends over 15 amino acids. CDR1 and CDR2 (germline): SGHTA, FQGNSA. V lost 1 base and J lost 2, with 12 bases in between.

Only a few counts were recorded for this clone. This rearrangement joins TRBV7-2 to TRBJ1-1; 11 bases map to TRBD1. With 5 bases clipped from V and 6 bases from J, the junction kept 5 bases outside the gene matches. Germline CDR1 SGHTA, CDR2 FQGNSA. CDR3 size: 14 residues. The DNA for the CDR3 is TGTGCCAGCAGCACCTGGACAGGGGGCTCTGAAGCTTTCTTT. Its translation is CASSTWTGGSEAFF. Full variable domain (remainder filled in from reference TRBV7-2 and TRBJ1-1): GAGVSQSPSNKVTEKGKDVELRCDPISGHTALYWYRQSLGQGLEFLIYFQGNSAPDKSGLPSDRFSAERTGGSVSTLTIQRTQQEDSAVYLCASSTWTGGSEAFFGQGTRLTVV.

CDR3 residues: CASSFAGTSGSYEQYF. Here the CDR3 DNA reads TGTGCCAGCAGCTTCGCCGGGACTAGCGGGAGCTACGAGCAGTACTTC. V gene TRBV7-9 combines with J gene TRBJ2-7, with 14 bases identical to TRBD2. The CDR3 is made up of 16 amino acids. Germline V CDR1 and CDR2: SEHNR, FQNEAQ (reference sequence). The V segment lost 3 bases and the J segment 3 bases; nucleotides outside the gene matches: 4.

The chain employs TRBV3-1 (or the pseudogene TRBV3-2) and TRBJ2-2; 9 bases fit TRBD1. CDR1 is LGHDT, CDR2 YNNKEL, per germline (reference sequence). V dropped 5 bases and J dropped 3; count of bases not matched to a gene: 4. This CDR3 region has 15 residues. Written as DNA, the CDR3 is TGTGCCAGCAGCACACAGGGGGCTGACACCGGGGAGCTGTTTTTT. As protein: CASSTQGADTGELFF.

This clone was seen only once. Written as DNA, the CDR3 is TGCGCCAGCAGCTATCGGGGGAGGGACAATGAGCAGTTCTTC. This translates into CASSYRGRDNEQFF. The V call is TRBV4-1, the J call TRBJ2-1; the match to TRBD2 covers 7 bases. Unmatched junction bases numbered 6, after V lost 5 bases and J lost 5 bases. Per germline, CDR1 MGHRA and CDR2 YSYEKL. This CDR3 has 14 amino acids.